The source of this TCR beta chain is a study of blood T cell repertoires in COVID-19. Across the study: The study drew acute and convalescent COVID-19 samples from the United States, Italy and Spain. From T cells, B-cell-depleted T cells, or PBMCs came the material, which was cDNA or gDNA.

Germline values: CDR1 PRHDT, CDR2 FYEKMQ (reference sequence). CDR3 length: 15 amino acids. Trimming cost V 6 bases and J 1 base, with 15 bases left between them. Original handling: It was from reference gene primer amplification that nucleated cell counts were estimated. Some clones are missing from TCRdb's copy, which holds only in-frame ones; the method was immunoSEQ multiplex PCR. D and trimming were read from the DNA, whereas the V and J calls and clone size are those reported in that table. This table holds 100,000 to 150,000 clones, about 83% found once. The specimen sequenced was peripheral blood. V usage is TRBV13 and J usage is TRBJ1-1; D is possibly TRBD1 (5 bases). The sequence was collected from a man aged 60-69 years with acute or convalescent COVID-19. The CDR3 DNA reads as TGTGCCAGCAGGGACATCGGACACCCGAACACTGAAGCTTTCTTT. Translating gives CASRDIGHPNTEAFF. The variable domain in full, completed from reference TRBV13 and TRBJ1-1, reads AAGVIQSPRHLIKEKRETATLKCYPIPRHDTVYWYQQGPGQDPQFLISFYEKMQSDKGSIPDRFSAQQFSDYHSELNMSSLELGDSALYFCASRDIGHPNTEAFFGQGTRLTVV.